These 7 T cell receptor beta chains were sequenced from one sample in a study of graft-versus-host responses after intestinal transplantation. TCRdb keeps only in-frame clones here, not all; method: immunoSEQ multiplex PCR. The table shows around 110,000 clones, with just over 90% occurring only once. These TCRs are of unknown antigen specificity. Sequenced here: unstimulated CD4+ T cells sorted from spleen or lymph node cells, sampled before intestinal transplant. These receptors came from a human donor who received an intestinal transplant.

This rearrangement joins TRBV7-8 to TRBJ1-2; weak D call: TRBD1 (5 bases). Trimming left V 0 bases short and J 3 bases short, with 5 bases between. Germline V gives CDR1 SGHVS, CDR2 FQNEAQ. The CDR3 totals 13 residues. CDR3 coding DNA: TGTGCCAGCAGCTTAGCGACAGACTATGGCTACACCTTC. Translating gives CASSLATDYGYTF.

This chain joins TRBV18 and TRBJ2-1; a weak D match, TRBD2 (5 bases). Germline CDR1 KGHSH, CDR2 LQKENI. The CDR3 is 15 residues long. Trimming left V 3 bases short and J 5 bases short, with 14 bases between. The CDR3 bases are TGTGCCAGCTCACCTAGGGAGTCCTCGAACAATGAGCAGTTCTTC. Translation: CASSPRESSNNEQFF.

This chain joins TRBV2 and TRBJ2-1; D gene ambiguous. The CDR3 loop spans 12 amino acids. V lost 4 bases and J 6 bases, leaving 7 bases between the germline ends. Germline loops: CDR1 SNHLY, CDR2 FYNNEI. CDR3 DNA: TGTGCCAGCAGTGTTTTCCTCAATGAGCAGTTCTTC. Amino acid sequence: CASSVFLNEQFF.

This chain joins TRBV9 and TRBJ1-1; D may be TRBD1 (6 bases). The CDR3 totals 14 residues. Germline CDR1 is SGDLS and CDR2 is YYNGEE. Trimming stripped 0 bases from V and 4 bases from J, with 10 bases between. This CDR3 is CASSVGGGGTEAFF. Written as DNA, the CDR3 is TGTGCCAGCAGCGTAGGGGGAGGGGGCACTGAAGCTTTCTTT.

This clone was seen only once. The CDR3 sequence is CASSSGQPNQPQHF. The CDR3 coding sequence is TGCGCCAGCAGCTCCGGACAGCCAAATCAGCCCCAGCATTTT. The gene calls are TRBV5-1 and TRBJ1-5; D is possibly TRBD1 (6 bases). CDR1 SGHRS and CDR2 YFSETQ come from the germline V gene. V lost 3 bases and J lost 4, with 11 bases in between. The CDR3 length is 14 residues.

The chain recombines TRBV4-1 with TRBJ2-1; 10 bases map to TRBD2. The CDR3 sequence is 17 residues long. CDR1 and CDR2 (germline): MGHRA, YSYEKL. Unmatched junction bases numbered 12, after V lost 7 bases and J lost 3 bases. CDR3 nucleotide sequence: TGCGCCAGCAACCTCTTCCCTAGCGGGAGAGGCTACAATGAGCAGTTCTTC. This encodes CASNLFPSGRGYNEQFF.

This chain uses TRBV9 with TRBJ2-5, with 9 bases aligning to TRBD1. Germline CDR1 and CDR2: SGDLS and YYNGEE. The junction had 4 bases not matched to a gene; V was cut back by 2 bases and J by 2 bases. This CDR3 region has 15 residues. In nucleotides, the CDR3 is TGTGCCAGCAGCGTGGGGACAGGGCTTCAAGAGACCCAGTACTTC. It is translated as CASSVGTGLQETQYF.